One TCR beta chain is described in this entry. These data originate in a study of blood T cell repertoires in COVID-19. The wider study: Specimens from acute and convalescent COVID-19 originated in the United States, Italy and Spain. PBMCs, B-cell-depleted T cells, or T cells provided the cDNA or gDNA that made up the material.

Per the study methods: Estimation of nucleated cell counts relied on the amplification of reference gene primers. Sequencing used immunoSEQ multiplex PCR; TCRdb keeps in-frame clones, though not all of them. The V and J calls and clone size are taken from that table; D and trimming were inferred from the DNA. The sample gives 30,000 to 35,000 clones, around four fifths of which show up once; just over 35% is in the top ten. The receptor was isolated from a man older than 75 with acute or convalescent COVID-19. Source material: peripheral blood.

CDR3 DNA sequence: TGTGCCAGCAGCCAAGATTATGCCAGGGAATCTGGCTACACCTTC. Translating it yields CASSQDYARESGYTF. The chain employs TRBV3-1 (or the pseudogene TRBV3-2) and TRBJ1-2; D possibly corresponds to TRBD1 (5 bases). CDR1 and CDR2 from the germline V gene are LGHDT and YNNKEL (reference sequence). V shed 0 bases and J shed 7 bases, with 15 bases lying between them. The CDR3 length is 15 residues.